The present T cell receptor (beta chain) was sequenced within a study of T cell responses to AZD1222 COVID-19 vaccine. Only in-frame clones appear in the TCRdb table, and some are missing; sequencing was by immunoSEQ multiplex PCR. Altogether 75,000 to 100,000 clones are present, 80% to 90% being singletons, with the ten largest covering approximately 1.5%. Deletions cut 4 bases from V and 6 bases from J, with 19 bases between. This CDR3 spans 15 amino acids. From germline, CDR1 is SGHRS and CDR2 YFSETQ. This specimen consisted of peripheral blood, obtained on day 0 of AZD1222 vaccination. The chain is built from TRBV5-1 and TRBJ1-2, with D unresolved. The sequence came from an adult in good health. The CDR3 DNA reads TGCGCCAGCAGCCCCGGGTCTCCTAGGTCCCATGGCTACACCTTC. Its translation is CASSPGSPRSHGYTF.